This TCR beta chain was identified in a study of T cell repertoires in aging, cancer and after chemotherapy. The length of the CDR3 is 14 residues. The trim removed 5 bases at V and 7 bases at J, leaving 6 bases unmatched. Per the germline V gene, CDR1 is MNHEY and CDR2 is SVGEGT. Multiplex touch-down PCR with TRB-A/B primers amplified rearranged V-D-J TRB sequences. TCRdb re-called the multiplex PCR reads through MiXCR, storing one row per CDR3 protein. The table has around 2,000 distinct CDR3 sequences, 20% seen once. This clonotype counts as large. Peripheral blood genomic DNA, not sorted cells or RNA, was the template.

The receptor comes from a human donor with a solid tumor. Material: blood. The chain joins TRBV6-2 or TRBV6-3 to TRBJ2-1, with TRBD1 matching over 9 bases. CDR3 region: CASSPDRGKNEQFF. CDR3 bases: TGTGCCAGCAGTCCGGACAGGGGAAAGAATGAGCAGTTCTTC.